The rows below give T cell receptor beta chains drawn from one sample of a study of blood T cell repertoires in COVID-19. Clones were read by immunoSEQ multiplex PCR, and TCRdb kept only the in-frame ones, dropping some. There are some 23,000 clones in the sample; roughly 85% occur only once, and roughly 10% lies in the top ten. The sequenced sample consisted of peripheral blood. All receptors come from a human donor with active COVID-19. The donor label of this sample is uncertain. CDR3s include the opening cysteine and the closing phenylalanine or tryptophan. Fields, in order: clone size, V gene, J gene, D gene, CDR3 protein, CDR3 DNA. A D gene is named only where the DNA matches it firmly. Only part of the rows carry a size: once, few, many, or a class if the clone is expanded.

>NA|TRBV7-3|TRBJ2-1|TRBD2
CASSSSGSHEQFF
TGTGCCAGCAGCTCCAGCGGGAGTCATGAGCAGTTCTTC
>few|TRBV30|TRBJ1-6|NA
CAWKKAPSSYNSPLHF
TGTGCCTGGAAGAAAGCGCCCAGCTCCTATAATTCACCCCTCCACTTT
>few|TRBV5-1|TRBJ2-7|TRBD1
CASSFTGQGANEQYF
TGCGCCAGCAGCTTCACTGGACAGGGTGCCAACGAGCAGTACTTC
>NA|TRBV9|TRBJ2-3|TRBD2
CASSVASGADTQYF
TGTGCCAGCAGCGTGGCTAGCGGGGCAGATACGCAGTATTTT
>once|TRBV2|TRBJ2-3|TRBD1
CASSERTGGRDTQYF
TGTGCCAGCAGTGAAAGGACAGGGGGAAGAGATACGCAGTATTTT
>NA|TRBV4-1|TRBJ1-5|NA
CASSQGTTVNQPQHF
TGCGCCAGCAGCCAAGGTACGACAGTCAATCAGCCCCAGCATTTT
>NA|TRBV30|TRBJ2-7|NA
CAWTGAADEQYF
TGTGCCTGGACAGGGGCGGCCGACGAGCAGTACTTC
>NA|TRBV9|TRBJ2-1|NA
CASSVNRLGDINNNEQFF
TGTGCCAGCAGCGTAAATCGTCTCGGGGATATCAATAACAATGAGCAGTTCTTC
>NA|TRBV28|TRBJ2-7|NA
CASKRDSPHYEQYF
TGTGCCAGCAAGCGTGACTCGCCTCACTACGAGCAGTACTTC
>NA|TRBV5-6|TRBJ2-3|TRBD2
CASSLWLAGTDTQYF
TGTGCCAGCAGCTTGTGGCTAGCGGGCACAGATACGCAGTATTTT
>NA|TRBV5-1|TRBJ2-5|NA
CASSLDLASQETQYF
TGCGCCAGCAGCTTGGACCTAGCCTCTCAAGAGACCCAGTACTTC
>NA|TRBV27|TRBJ1-5|NA
CASHPGEGRGQPQHF
TGTGCCAGCCATCCAGGGGAGGGTAGGGGTCAGCCCCAGCATTTT
>NA|TRBV6-5|TRBJ2-3|NA
CASRPALSTDTQYF
TGTGCCAGCAGACCCGCACTCAGCACAGATACGCAGTATTTT
>NA|TRBV14|TRBJ2-7|TRBD1
CASSQQFGDRPSYEQYF
TGTGCCAGCAGCCAACAATTCGGGGACAGGCCCTCCTACGAGCAGTACTTC
>NA|TRBV7-9|TRBJ2-7|NA
CASSPSRGPNEQYF
TGTGCCAGCAGCCCCTCGCGGGGCCCAAACGAGCAGTACTTC
>NA|TRBV3-1/TRBV3-2|TRBJ2-2|NA
CASTPRGTGELFF
TGTGCCAGCACCCCCCGAGGTACCGGGGAGCTGTTTTTT
>NA|TRBV28|TRBJ2-5|NA
CASSLWGLGETQYF
TGTGCCAGCAGTCTTTGGGGCCTCGGGGAGACCCAGTACTTC
>NA|TRBV28|TRBJ2-3|NA
CASSFGGSPDTQYF
TGTGCCAGCAGTTTCGGAGGGTCCCCAGATACGCAGTATTTT
>NA|TRBV28|TRBJ2-6|TRBD1
CASSLFWDRGVGANVLTF
TGTGCCAGCAGTTTGTTTTGGGACAGGGGGGTTGGGGCCAACGTCCTGACTTTC
>NA|TRBV7-9|TRBJ2-2|TRBD1
CASSLKGTGATGELFF
TGTGCCAGCAGCCTCAAGGGGACAGGGGCGACCGGGGAGCTGTTTTTT
>NA|TRBV4-2|TRBJ2-1|TRBD1
CASSQDQTGTYNEQFF
TGTGCCAGCAGCCAAGATCAGACAGGGACGTACAATGAGCAGTTCTTC
>NA|TRBV28|TRBJ1-1|NA
CASRQGFFTEAFF
TGTGCCAGCAGGCAGGGGTTTTTCACTGAAGCTTTCTTT
>NA|TRBV11-1|TRBJ2-7|NA
CASSKAMGASHEQYF
TGTGCCAGCAGCAAAGCAATGGGGGCGTCCCACGAGCAGTACTTC
>NA|TRBV7-2|TRBJ2-7|NA
CASSPPVQRYEQYF
TGTGCCAGCAGCCCTCCGGTTCAGCGCTACGAGCAGTACTTC
>NA|TRBV7-7|TRBJ2-1|NA
CASSPYVGYNEQFF
TGTGCTAGCAGCCCTTATGTCGGGTACAATGAGCAGTTCTTC
>NA|TRBV4-1|TRBJ2-3|NA
CASSQDRRLTPRGGDFGTQYF
TGCGCCAGCAGCCAAGATAGGAGGTTGACCCCACGGGGTGGGGATTTTGGTACGCAGTATTTT
>once|TRBV5-1|TRBJ2-5|TRBD2
CASSFALAGGLETQYF
TGCGCCAGCAGCTTCGCCCTAGCGGGAGGATTGGAGACCCAGTACTTC
>few|TRBV5-1|TRBJ1-6|TRBD1
CATREGADSPLHF
TGCGCCACCAGGGAGGGGGCGGATTCACCCCTCCACTTT
>NA|TRBV6-5|TRBJ1-2|NA
CASSLGTPVYGYTF
TGTGCCAGCAGCCTCGGGACACCTGTCTATGGCTACACCTTC
>NA|TRBV5-6|TRBJ2-4|TRBD2
CASRDTGGPDKNIQYF
TGTGCCAGCAGGGATACGGGAGGGCCTGACAAAAACATTCAGTACTTC
>NA|TRBV9|TRBJ1-2|TRBD1
CASSGTGVRGYTF
TGTGCCAGCAGCGGCACAGGGGTTAGAGGCTACACCTTC
>NA|TRBV7-2|TRBJ2-7|NA
CASSLWAEYEQYF
TGTGCCAGCAGCCTGTGGGCTGAGTACGAGCAGTACTTC
>NA|TRBV4-2|TRBJ2-1|NA
CASSQVRGTYNEQFF
TGTGCCAGCAGCCAAGTGCGGGGAACCTACAATGAGCAGTTCTTC
>NA|TRBV7-2|TRBJ2-1|TRBD1
CASSGDRGRREQFF
TGTGCCAGCAGCGGGGACAGGGGGCGACGGGAGCAGTTCTTC
>medium-sized|TRBV4-1|TRBJ2-3|TRBD1
CASYTEGDTGATDTQYF
TGCGCCAGCTATACCGAGGGAGATACAGGGGCCACAGATACGCAGTATTTT